This record covers a single T cell receptor (beta chain). This record comes from a study of cytomegalovirus exposure and HLA in healthy donors. The PCR was carried out with 60 Vbeta primers and 13 Jbeta primers. Sequenced by immunoSEQ multiplex PCR; TCRdb stores in-frame clones only, minus some. This table holds just over 150,000 clones, around 84% found once. This TCR came from a man aged 18 to 30 in good health and CMV-seronegative. Source material: PBMCs.

DNA for the CDR3: TGTGCCAGCAGCACCCCGGGATTAACCTACGAGCAGTACTTC. Its translation is CASSTPGLTYEQYF. The V call is TRBV5-8, the J call TRBJ2-7, with D tentatively TRBD2 (5 bases). The CDR3 sequence is 14 residues long. Germline loops: CDR1 SGHTS, CDR2 YDEGEE. V dropped 4 bases and J dropped 2 bases, with 13 bases sitting between them.